This passage covers 31 T cell receptor beta chains from one sample sequenced in a study of human T cells and chemical hapten exposure. TCRdb processed the RACE reads anew with MiXCR; each CDR3 protein has one entry. The profile shows approximately 45,000 distinct CDR3 sequences, 4.3% of them singletons. Time point reported: healthy volunteer bleed at 2 weeks. Unfractionated whole blood yielded total RNA. Sequencing used whole blood. All receptors derive from a female donor in good health. Some clones in this sample may be carry-over from other donors' samples.

The sample holds many counts of this clonotype. V and J are TRBV2 and TRBJ2-2; maybe TRBD1 (6 bases). CDR1 is SNHLY and CDR2 is FYNNEI in the germline V gene. The ends were cut back, 4 bases at V and 2 bases at J, with 14 bases in the middle. This CDR3 comprises 16 residues. DNA for the CDR3: TGTGCCAGCAGTGCCCAGGGGCGCTACAACACCGGGGAGCTGTTTTTT. It encodes CASSAQGRYNTGELFF.

This clonotype was detected many times. This sequence joins TRBV6-5 and TRBJ2-3; the D gene could be TRBD1 or TRBD2 (5 bases each). V gave up 0 bases and J gave up 11 bases, with 9 bases separating them. The CDR3 runs to 12 residues. CDR1 is MNHEY and CDR2 is SVGAGI in the germline V gene. Here the CDR3 reads CASSYSTGRQYF. The CDR3 coding sequence is TGTGCCAGCAGTTACTCGACGGGGCGGCAGTATTTT.

This clonotype was seen ten or more times. The genes are TRBV5-6 and TRBJ1-1; D is unresolved. This CDR3 has 15 residues. V was pared by 4 bases and J by 3 bases, with 16 bases between. Germline assignment: CDR1 SGHDT and CDR2 YYEEEE. CDR3 amino acids: CASSPESAGDTEAFF. In DNA, the CDR3 is TGTGCCAGCAGCCCTGAGTCGGCCGGTGACACTGAAGCTTTCTTT.

This clonotype was seen a handful of times. The rearrangement links TRBV5-1 to TRBJ2-5; 9 nucleotides align to TRBD2. The trim removed 5 bases at V and 3 bases at J, leaving 11 bases unmatched. The CDR3 sequence is 16 residues long. Germline loops: CDR1 SGHRS, CDR2 YFSETQ. CDR3 nucleotide sequence: TGCGCCAGCAGACGGTCGACTAGCGGACTTAAAGAGACCCAGTACTTC. Encoded protein: CASRRSTSGLKETQYF.

This clonotype was observed a few times. The chain combines TRBV7-6 with TRBJ1-4, with D hard to call. Germline V gene data show CDR1 as SGHVS and CDR2 as FNYEAQ. The CDR3 runs 15 residues. Between the trimmed V and J ends, which lost 5 bases and 10 bases, there was a span of 20 bases. CDR3: CASSPRAVRAGKLFF. CDR3 sequence (DNA): TGTGCCAGCAGCCCACGAGCAGTACGTGCCGGAAAACTGTTTTTT.

At least ten counts were recorded for this clonotype. This CDR3 is CSARDSGHMNTEAFF. DNA of the CDR3: TGCAGTGCTAGAGATTCCGGACACATGAACACTGAAGCTTTCTTT. The chain recombines TRBV20-1 with TRBJ1-1; perhaps TRBD1 as D (5 bases). The CDR3 extends over 15 amino acids. Germline assignment: CDR1 DFQATT and CDR2 SNEGSKA (reference sequence). The V end lost 0 bases, the J end lost 0 bases, and 11 bases lay between the germline ends.

This clonotype was detected ten times or more. This chain links TRBV3-1 with TRBJ2-2; 9 bases agree with TRBD2. V shed 2 bases and J 4 bases; nucleotides not matched to a gene: 2. CDR1 is LGHDT, CDR2 YNNKEL, per germline (reference sequence). The CDR3 length is 15 residues. CDR3 in amino acids: CASSQRLAVTGELFF. The CDR3 region has the DNA TGTGCCAGCAGCCAACGACTAGCGGTCACCGGGGAGCTGTTTTTT.

At least ten counts were recorded for this clonotype. The gene calls are TRBV11-2 and TRBJ1-5, with D hard to call. The CDR3 length is 14 residues. Germline V gene sequence: CDR1 SGHAT, CDR2 FQNNGV. V dropped 8 bases and J dropped 0 bases, with 11 bases sitting between them. The CDR3 region has the DNA TGTGCCAGCCCGCGATATTATAGCAATCAGCCCCAGCATTTT. It specifies CASPRYYSNQPQHF.

This clonotype was recorded at least ten times. The CDR3 spells CASSGWQAAAAFF. In nucleotides, the CDR3 is TGTGCCAGCAGCGGGTGGCAGGCTGCCGCAGCTTTCTTT. V usage is TRBV7-9 and J usage is TRBJ1-1; no reliable D call. Per the germline V gene, CDR1 is SEHNR and CDR2 is FQNEAQ (reference sequence). V lost 5 bases and J lost 10, with 17 bases in between. The CDR3 is made up of 13 amino acids. Supplemented by reference TRBV7-9 and TRBJ1-1, the full variable domain reads DTGVSQNPRHKITKRGQNVTFRCDPISEHNRLYWYRQTLGQGPEFLTYFQNEAQLEKSRLLSDRFSAERPKGSFSTLEIQRTEQGDSAMYLCASSGWQAAAAFFGQGTRLTVV.

The sample holds many counts of this clonotype. The genes are TRBV5-4 and TRBJ1-6; D is perhaps TRBD1 (6 bases). The germline CDR1 and CDR2 sequences are SGHNT and YYREEE (reference sequence). This CDR3 has 15 residues. V was cut by 1 base and J by 11 bases, with 16 bases left in between. The DNA for the CDR3 is TGTGCCAGCAGCTTGATTGGGGGCAGCGATCCACCCCTCCACTTT. It yields the protein CASSLIGGSDPPLHF.

V usage is TRBV7-2 and J usage is TRBJ1-2; a possible D gene is TRBD1 (5 bases). The germline gives CDR1 SGHTA, CDR2 FQGNSA. This CDR3 has 17 amino acids. V lost 1 base, J lost 4 bases, and 19 bases lay in between. CDR3 protein: CASSLGGPGRMIYGYTF. The CDR3 region has the DNA TGTGCCAGCAGCTTAGGGGGACCGGGACGGATGATCTATGGCTACACCTTC.

This clonotype was recorded at least ten times. The chain is built from TRBV10-3 and TRBJ2-3; 10 nucleotides agree with TRBD2. The CDR3 covers 15 residues. Germline loops: CDR1 ENHRY, CDR2 SYGVKD. V dropped 7 bases and J dropped 4; count of bases not matched to a gene: 8. CDR3 amino acids: CAIKSGGAPADTQYF. CDR3 bases: TGTGCCATCAAAAGCGGGGGGGCACCCGCAGATACGCAGTATTTT.

In the case of this clonotype: This may arise from a read error, as a much more abundant clone is one base away. This is likely a read error, given that the CDR3 carries no conserved phenylalanine or tryptophan at its end. It is unclear where the CDR3 begins or ends on the DNA, so no DNA is shown, and the CDR3 is as TCRdb lists it. The chain combines TRBV7-9 with TRBJ2-7; the table's D call, TRBD1, was not checked against the DNA. Germline values: CDR1 SEHNR, CDR2 FQNEAQ (reference sequence). The CDR3 sequence runs 14 residues, both termini included. The CDR3 protein is CASSASGGHRMGFL.

This clonotype was recorded many times. The chain carries TRBV12-5 and TRBJ1-1; 11 nucleotides line up with TRBD1. The J segment lost 8 bases and the V segment lost 0 bases, leaving 8 bases of the junction unmatched. This CDR3 comprises 16 residues. Per germline, CDR1 LGHNT and CDR2 FRNRAP. In nucleotides, the CDR3 is TGTGCTAGTGGTTTGGTACTAAGGACAGGGGGCATAGAAGCTTTCTTT. Amino acid sequence: CASGLVLRTGGIEAFF.

This clonotype showed up many times. The J gene is TRBJ2-7, the V gene TRBV20-1; 7 bases agree with TRBD1. There are 15 residues in the CDR3. Per germline, CDR1 DFQATT and CDR2 SNEGSKA (reference sequence). V shed 3 bases, J shed 0 bases, and the junction held 8 bases outside the gene matches. The CDR3 region is CSARQGGAISYEQYF. The CDR3 bases are TGCAGTGCTAGGCAAGGGGGCGCGATCTCCTACGAGCAGTACTTC.

In this sample, this clonotype turned up many times. The chain carries TRBV12-3 or TRBV12-4 and TRBJ2-3; TRBD2 might be the D (6 bases). The V and J ends lost 4 bases and 0 bases respectively, with 26 bases between them. This CDR3 is built from 20 residues. CDR3 amino acids: CASSSRGEGRGDASTDTQYF. CDR3 in DNA: TGTGCCAGCAGTTCTAGGGGAGAGGGGCGGGGAGATGCTAGCACAGATACGCAGTATTTT.

This clonotype came up many times. V and J are TRBV28 and TRBJ1-4, with D hard to call. Trimming left V 6 bases short and J 7 bases short, with 15 bases between. CDR1 and CDR2 (germline): MDHEN, SYDVKM. The CDR3 runs to 14 residues. CDR3 amino acids: CASRYSSVGEKLFF. CDR3 sequence (DNA): TGTGCCAGCAGATATTCGTCCGTGGGTGAAAAACTGTTTTTT.

The sample holds many counts of this clonotype. The chain links TRBV7-2 to TRBJ2-3; TRBD2 might be the D (6 bases). V gave up 5 bases and J gave up 6 bases, with 15 bases separating them. CDR1 is SGHTA and CDR2 is FQGNSA in the germline V gene. This CDR3 is built from 14 residues. CDR3 sequence (DNA): TGTGCCAGCAGCCCCCCCGGGGGTTCGGATACGCAGTATTTT. Translation gives CASSPPGGSDTQYF.

This clonotype was seen at least ten times. The chain couples TRBV12-3 or TRBV12-4 to TRBJ2-3; no firm D call. CDR3 length: 17 residues. The V end was cut by 3 bases, the J end by 2 bases, with 18 bases between. The CDR3 sequence: CASSFPVIELVTDTQYF. CDR3 DNA sequence: TGTGCCAGCAGTTTCCCCGTAATAGAATTAGTCACAGATACGCAGTATTTT.

This clonotype was picked up many times. This sequence joins TRBV20-1 and TRBJ2-4; possibly TRBD1 or TRBD2 for D (5 bases each). Per germline, CDR1 DFQATT and CDR2 SNEGSKA (reference sequence). The CDR3 spans 13 residues. V was trimmed by 0 bases and J by 6 bases, leaving 9 bases between them. DNA of the CDR3: TGCAGTGCTAGAGAAACGGGGACAAACATTCAGTACTTC. As protein: CSARETGTNIQYF.

Many counts were recorded for this clonotype. The gene calls are TRBV20-1 and TRBJ2-4, with TRBD1 matching over 9 bases. Germline V CDR1 and CDR2: DFQATT, SNEGSKA (reference sequence). Unmatched junction bases numbered 9, after V lost 0 bases and J lost 6 bases. The CDR3 is made up of 16 amino acids. The CDR3 DNA follows: TGCAGTGCTAGAGATCCCGGAGGGACAGGGAGAAACATTCAGTACTTC. Translation gives CSARDPGGTGRNIQYF.

This clonotype came up many times. The chain carries TRBV4-2 and TRBJ1-5; TRBD1 is a possible D gene (6 bases). The length of the CDR3 is 15 residues. Trimming removed 2 bases from V and 2 bases from J, with 10 bases in between. CDR1 is LGHNA, CDR2 YNFKEQ, per germline. The CDR3 nucleotides are TGTGCCAGCAGCCAAAGGGGGGCAGGCAATCAGCCCCAGCATTTT. Residues: CASSQRGAGNQPQHF.

This clonotype was detected only a few times. The V gene is TRBV20-1, the J gene TRBJ2-7; D is perhaps TRBD1 (5 bases). The CDR3 runs 13 residues. CDR1 DFQATT and CDR2 SNEGSKA come from the germline V gene (reference sequence). V dropped 4 bases and J dropped 0 bases, with 10 bases sitting between them. CDR3 coding DNA: TGCAGTGCTATAGCAGGGAACTCCTACGAGCAGTACTTC. This encodes CSAIAGNSYEQYF.

This clonotype was seen ten or more times. The chain links TRBV6-1 to TRBJ1-1, with a tentative D call TRBD1 (5 bases). There are 14 residues in the CDR3. The V gene's germline CDR1 is MNHNS and CDR2 SASEGT. The V end was cut by 3 bases, the J end by 4 bases, with 12 bases between. CDR3 protein: CASSELGEGTEAFF. The CDR3 region has the DNA TGTGCCAGCAGTGAGCTGGGGGAGGGCACTGAAGCTTTCTTT.

This clonotype turned up a few times. The V call is TRBV3-1, the J call TRBJ2-5, with 15 bases matching TRBD2. The trim removed 4 bases at V and 4 bases at J, leaving 7 bases unmatched. Germline lookup yields CDR1 LGHDT and CDR2 YNNKEL (reference sequence). The CDR3 runs 17 residues. CDR3 loop: CASSPWTSGGAPETQYF. In DNA form, the CDR3 reads TGTGCCAGCAGCCCCTGGACTAGCGGGGGGGCCCCAGAGACCCAGTACTTC.

This clonotype has at least ten counts. The chain is built from TRBV2 and TRBJ1-2, with D tentatively TRBD1 (6 bases). Trimming pared 5 bases from V and 2 bases from J, leaving 24 bases between. This CDR3 is built from 18 residues. The germline gives CDR1 SNHLY, CDR2 FYNNEI. The CDR3 nucleotides read TGTGCCAGCAGTTTTTTTTTTCAACAGGGAAAGGGGAACTATGGCTACACCTTC. It encodes CASSFFFQQGKGNYGYTF.

This clonotype was counted a few times. The chain links TRBV6-1 to TRBJ2-2; tentative D call: TRBD1 (5 bases). Germline CDR1 is MNHNS and CDR2 is SASEGT. The CDR3 is made up of 16 amino acids. Trimming left V 2 bases short and J 1 base short, with 11 bases between. CDR3 sequence: CASSELVTVNTGELFF. As DNA, the CDR3 is TGTGCCAGCAGTGAATTGGTGACAGTGAACACCGGGGAGCTGTTTTTT.

This clonotype was seen many times. This chain joins TRBV29-1 and TRBJ2-3; TRBD1 or TRBD2 may be the D gene (5 bases each). V lost 3 bases and J 1 base, leaving 11 bases between the germline ends. The CDR3 contains 14 residues. CDR1 is SQVTM, CDR2 ANQGSEA, per germline. The CDR3 DNA is TGCAGCGTTGATGGGGGTTCCGGCACAGATACGCAGTATTTT. This gives the protein CSVDGGSGTDTQYF.

This clonotype was detected many times. The chain uses TRBV4-3 and TRBJ2-3; 12 bases are shared with TRBD2. Germline-derived CDR1 and CDR2 are LGHNA and YSLEER. The CDR3 is 16 residues long. The ends lost 1 base at V and 5 bases at J; junction bases unmatched: 4. Written as DNA, the CDR3 is TGCGCCAGCAGCCAAGGACTAGCGGGGGAAGGAGATACGCAGTATTTT. Its translation: CASSQGLAGEGDTQYF.

The rearrangement uses TRBV12-3 or TRBV12-4 and TRBJ1-4; a weak D match, TRBD1 (5 bases). V was cut by 2 bases and J by 10 bases, with 11 bases left in between. The CDR3 totals 13 residues. Here the CDR3 DNA reads TGTGCCAGCAGTTTAATAGGGGAGGGAAAACTGTTTTTT. Its translation is CASSLIGEGKLFF.

In this sample, this clonotype is medium-sized. This chain connects TRBV6-2 or TRBV6-3 to TRBJ1-5; a possible D gene is TRBD1 (6 bases). Germline values: CDR1 MNHEY, CDR2 SVGEGT. Trimming cost V 6 bases and J 2 bases, with 14 bases left between them. The CDR3 has 15 amino acids. The CDR3 spells CASRLDSKGNQPQHF. The CDR3 DNA reads TGTGCCAGCAGATTGGACAGTAAAGGCAATCAGCCCCAGCATTTT.